The next 22 T cell receptor beta chains were all read from a single sample in a study of OX40 agonist ivuxolimab in advanced cancers. Profiled with immunoSEQ multiplex PCR; TCRdb holds only in-frame clones, not every one. This sample yields around 91,000 clones, of which about 91% are seen a single time; about 0.2% belongs to the top ten. The input for sequencing was CD4+ or CD8+ T cells sorted from blood, taken in a trial of the OX40 agonist ivuxolimab. These receptors came from an adult with an advanced solid tumor such as melanoma, head and neck, liver or kidney cancer.

This chain uses TRBV5-1 with TRBJ1-1, with a possible D match to TRBD1 (6 bases). The ends were cut back, 7 bases at V and 1 base at J, with 14 bases in the middle. Germline V gives CDR1 SGHRS, CDR2 YFSETQ. The CDR3 is made up of 14 amino acids. CDR3 coding DNA: TGCGCCAGCGTGGAGGACAGTCAGAACACTGAAGCTTTCTTT. Its translation is CASVEDSQNTEAFF.

The chain uses TRBV6-6 and TRBJ2-2; no reliable D call. The length of the CDR3 is 13 residues. V lost 8 bases and J lost 3, with 10 bases in between. Germline CDR1 reads MNHNY; CDR2 reads SVGAGI (reference sequence). CDR3 in amino acids: CASPKSDTGELFF. The DNA of the CDR3 is TGTGCCAGCCCAAAGTCGGACACCGGGGAGCTGTTTTTT.

This clone has only one observation. The rearrangement links TRBV28 to TRBJ1-2; D uncertain. From germline, CDR1 is MDHEN and CDR2 SYDVKM. CDR3 size: 14 residues. V lost 3 bases and J lost 2, with 10 bases in between. The CDR3 loop is CASSLTGQNYGYTF. For the CDR3, the DNA is TGTGCCAGCAGTTTGACGGGCCAGAACTATGGCTACACCTTC.

Here the CDR3 DNA reads TGTGCCAGCACCGCAGTAGGGGAGGGGCCCCAGCATTTT. Translated: CASTAVGEGPQHF. The chain combines TRBV2 with TRBJ1-5, with a weak D call TRBD1 (5 bases). The CDR3 totals 13 residues. Looked up from germline, CDR1 is SNHLY and CDR2 is FYNNEI. Between the trimmed V and J ends, which lost 7 bases and 9 bases, there was a span of 16 bases.

This chain joins TRBV28 and TRBJ2-5; D unclear. CDR1 is MDHEN, CDR2 SYDVKM, per germline. Trimming shortened V by 7 bases and J by 0 bases, and 3 bases separated the two germline ends. The CDR3 is 11 amino acids. The CDR3 sequence is CASTNQETQYF. CDR3 nucleotides: TGTGCCAGCACCAACCAAGAGACCCAGTACTTC.

This CDR3 reads CASSKGLGV. The CDR3 DNA reads as TGTGCCAGCAGCAAAGGACTGGGCGTC. The J gene is TRBJ2-7, the V gene TRBV21-1. TRBV21-1 is labeled a pseudogene. The CDR3 has 9 residues.

The chain employs TRBV7-2 and TRBJ2-2, with D perhaps TRBD2 (6 bases). There are 16 residues in the CDR3. From germline, CDR1 is SGHTA and CDR2 FQGNSA. V was trimmed by 5 bases and J by 2 bases, leaving 15 bases between them. CDR3 loop: CASSRLRGSNTGELFF. In nucleotides, the CDR3 is TGTGCCAGCAGCCGCTTACGGGGGTCAAACACCGGGGAGCTGTTTTTT.

The rearrangement joins TRBV5-4 to TRBJ2-3, with 9 positions matching TRBD1. This CDR3 comprises 14 residues. V trimming: 3 bases; J trimming: 4 bases; junction bases outside the gene matches: 3. Germline V gene data show CDR1 as SGHNT and CDR2 as YYREEE (reference sequence). CDR3 region: CASSSGTGPDTQYF. CDR3 DNA sequence: TGTGCCAGCAGCTCCGGGACAGGGCCAGATACGCAGTATTTT.

Only one count was recorded for this clone. The chain uses TRBV30 and TRBJ2-4, with D perhaps assigned TRBD1 or TRBD2 (5 bases each). There are 16 residues in the CDR3. Trimming shortened V by 5 bases and J by 0 bases, and 17 bases separated the two germline ends. Germline V gives CDR1 GTSNPN, CDR2 SVGIG (reference sequence). CDR3 protein: CAWGGKTNLAKNIQYF. In DNA form, the CDR3 reads TGTGCCTGGGGGGGAAAAACTAATCTAGCCAAAAACATTCAGTACTTC.

The V call is TRBV5-4, the J call TRBJ1-2; D unclear. Germline loops: CDR1 SGHNT, CDR2 YYREEE (reference sequence). The CDR3 contains 14 residues. Trimming shortened V by 0 bases and J by 9 bases, and 15 bases separated the two germline ends. CDR3 nucleotide sequence: TGTGCCAGCAGCTTGGAAAAGAACTCAGGTCGCTACACCTTC. Protein product: CASSLEKNSGRYTF. Complete variable domain (other parts from reference TRBV5-4 and TRBJ1-2): ETGVTQSPTHLIKTRGQQVTLRCSSQSGHNTVSWYQQALGQGPQFIFQYYREEENGRGNFPPRFSGLQFPNYSSELNVNALELDDSALYLCASSLEKNSGRYTFGSGTRLTVV.

The rearrangement uses TRBV28 and TRBJ1-2; a weak D match, TRBD1 (6 bases). Per germline, CDR1 MDHEN and CDR2 SYDVKM. V was clipped by 7 bases and J by 5 bases, with 17 bases between them. CDR3 length equals 14 residues. CDR3 bases: TGTGCCAGCACCCCCTTACAGGGTCGTTATGGCTACACCTTC. Protein: CASTPLQGRYGYTF.

The chain combines TRBV2 with TRBJ2-3; 9 bases fit TRBD2. V dropped 9 bases and J dropped 0; count of bases not matched to a gene: 10. The CDR3 sequence is 16 residues long. Looked up from germline, CDR1 is SNHLY and CDR2 is FYNNEI. In nucleotides, the CDR3 is TGTGCCAGTGGGACTAGCCGGCCTACTAGCACAGATACGCAGTATTTT. Amino acids: CASGTSRPTSTDTQYF.

The chain links TRBV5-1 to TRBJ1-1; no firm D call. Per the germline V gene, CDR1 is SGHRS and CDR2 is YFSETQ. This CDR3 is 14 amino acids long. V was clipped by 4 bases and J by 0 bases, with 10 bases between them. The CDR3 DNA follows: TGCGCCAGCAGCCGATTAAGCATGAACACTGAAGCTTTCTTT. It yields the protein CASSRLSMNTEAFF. Drawing the rest from reference TRBV5-1 and TRBJ1-1, the complete variable domain is KAGVTQTPRYLIKTRGQQVTLSCSPISGHRSVSWYQQTPGQGLQFLFEYFSETQRNKGNFPGRFSGRQFSNSRSEMNVSTLELGDSALYLCASSRLSMNTEAFFGQGTRLTVV.

The rearrangement links TRBV19 to TRBJ2-1; 9 bases align to TRBD2. V shed 2 bases, J shed 4 bases, and the junction held 6 bases outside the gene matches. Germline CDR1 is LNHDA and CDR2 is SQIVND (reference sequence). The CDR3 extends over 16 amino acids. This CDR3 reads CASSIRPSGAYNEQFF. CDR3 nucleotides: TGTGCCAGTAGTATACGGCCTAGCGGGGCATACAATGAGCAGTTCTTC.

The chain recombines TRBV7-9 with TRBJ1-5, with 7 positions matching TRBD1. This CDR3 has 18 amino acids. Unmatched junction bases numbered 12, after V lost 1 base and J lost 3 bases. Germline V gene sequence: CDR1 SEHNR, CDR2 FQNEAQ (reference sequence). CDR3 residues: CASSLDLGRGRNNQPQHF. The CDR3 nucleotides are TGTGCCAGCAGCTTAGACCTGGGCAGGGGGAGAAACAATCAGCCCCAGCATTTT.

The J gene is TRBJ2-5, the V gene TRBV5-6; D may be TRBD2 (6 bases). V dropped 3 bases and J dropped 4 bases, with 10 bases sitting between them. From germline, CDR1 is SGHDT and CDR2 YYEEEE. This CDR3 has 13 residues. CDR3 residues: CASSSDYRETQYF. CDR3 bases: TGTGCCAGCAGCTCGGACTACCGAGAGACCCAGTACTTC. The entire variable domain, with the rest obtained from reference TRBV5-6 and TRBJ2-5, is as follows: DAGVTQSPTHLIKTRGQQVTLRCSPKSGHDTVSWYQQALGQGPQFIFQYYEEEERQRGNFPDRFSGHQFPNYSSELNVNALLLGDSALYLCASSSDYRETQYFGPGTRLLVL.

The J gene is TRBJ2-1, the V gene TRBV9, with 8 bases identical to TRBD1. The length of the CDR3 is 14 residues. Germline CDR1 SGDLS, CDR2 YYNGEE. V was clipped by 3 bases and J by 6 bases; unmatched bases: 5. The CDR3 loop is CASSARQGFNEQFF. Written as DNA, the CDR3 is TGTGCCAGCAGCGCACGACAGGGGTTCAATGAGCAGTTCTTC. Variable domain in full (rest from reference TRBV9 and TRBJ2-1): DSGVTQTPKHLITATGQRVTLRCSPRSGDLSVYWYQQSLDQGLQFLIQYYNGEERAKGNILERFSAQQFPDLHSELNLSSLELGDSALYFCASSARQGFNEQFFGPGTRLTVL.

The chain carries TRBV6-1 and TRBJ1-1; no clear D. The CDR3 consists of 13 residues. V was shortened by 7 bases and J by 5 bases, with 14 bases between the two germline ends. Germline CDR1 MNHNS, CDR2 SASEGT. CDR3 amino acids: CASTTPHRTEAFF. The CDR3 DNA sequence: TGTGCCAGCACCACCCCCCATAGGACTGAAGCTTTCTTT.

The J gene is TRBJ1-4, the V gene TRBV19; 7 nucleotides line up with TRBD1. The CDR3 sequence is 16 residues long. Germline-derived CDR1 and CDR2 are LNHDA and SQIVND (reference sequence). V lost 5 bases and J lost 5; bases outside the gene matches: 11. This CDR3 is CASSPYRQGGNEKLFF. CDR3 in DNA: TGTGCCAGTAGTCCCTACCGACAGGGCGGGAATGAAAAACTGTTTTTT.

The rearrangement links TRBV28 to TRBJ2-7, with 9 nucleotides matching TRBD2. This CDR3 has 13 residues. Looked up from germline, CDR1 is MDHEN and CDR2 is SYDVKM. The V gene end was trimmed by 4 bases and the J gene end by 11 bases; junction bases not matched to a gene: 9. DNA for the CDR3: TGTGCCAGCAGTTCCGGACTAGCGCTGGGAAAGTACTTC. Its translation is CASSSGLALGKYF.

The chain carries TRBV6-6 and TRBJ2-1; D ambiguous. The CDR3 is 15 residues long. The germline V gene has CDR1 MNHNY and CDR2 SVGAGI (reference sequence). V gave up 3 bases and J gave up 0 bases, with 9 bases separating them. CDR3: CASSYGRSSYNEQFF. Written as DNA, the CDR3 is TGTGCCAGCAGTTATGGCCGCAGCTCCTACAATGAGCAGTTCTTC.

This clone was seen only once. The rearrangement links TRBV2 to TRBJ1-2, with a possible D match to TRBD1 (6 bases). The CDR3 spans 14 residues. Germline V lookup: CDR1 SNHLY, CDR2 FYNNEI. The ends were cut back, 6 bases at V and 5 bases at J, with 16 bases in the middle. The CDR3, as DNA: TGTGCCAGCAGGAGCAACACAGGGTATTATGGCTACACCTTC. Its translation: CASRSNTGYYGYTF.